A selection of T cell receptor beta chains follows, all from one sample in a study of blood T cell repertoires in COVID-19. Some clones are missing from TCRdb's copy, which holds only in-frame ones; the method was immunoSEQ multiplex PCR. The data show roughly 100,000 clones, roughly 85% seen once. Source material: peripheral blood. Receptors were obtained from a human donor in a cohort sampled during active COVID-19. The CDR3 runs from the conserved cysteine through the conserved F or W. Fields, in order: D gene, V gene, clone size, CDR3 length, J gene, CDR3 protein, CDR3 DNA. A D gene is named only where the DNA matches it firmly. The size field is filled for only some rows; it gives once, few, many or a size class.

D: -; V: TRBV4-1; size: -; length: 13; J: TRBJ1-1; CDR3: CASSQDGATKAFF; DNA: TGCGCCAGCAGCCAAGATGGAGCCACCAAAGCTTTCTTT
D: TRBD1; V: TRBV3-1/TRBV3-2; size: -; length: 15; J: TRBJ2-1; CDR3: CASSRGQGAYNEQFF; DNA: TGTGCCAGCAGCCGAGGACAGGGGGCCTACAATGAGCAGTTCTTC
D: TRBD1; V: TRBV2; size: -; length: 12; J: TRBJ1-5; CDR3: CASNRQGGPQHF; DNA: TGTGCCAGCAATAGACAGGGTGGGCCCCAGCATTTT
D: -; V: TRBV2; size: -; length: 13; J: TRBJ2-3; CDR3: CASCVEMADTQYF; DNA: TGTGCCAGCTGCGTAGAGATGGCAGATACGCAGTATTTT
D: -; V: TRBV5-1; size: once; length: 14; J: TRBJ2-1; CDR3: CASSLASTKDEQFF; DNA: TGCGCCAGCAGCTTGGCGTCGACTAAGGATGAGCAGTTCTTC
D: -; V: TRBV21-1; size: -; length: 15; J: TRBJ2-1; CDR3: CASSKLAGVVDEQFF; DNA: TGTGCCAGCAGCAAATTGGCGGGAGTTGTCGATGAGCAGTTCTTC
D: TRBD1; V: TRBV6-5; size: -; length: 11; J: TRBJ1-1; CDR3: CASSRGGKAFF; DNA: TGTGCCAGCAGCCGAGGGGGCAAAGCTTTCTTT
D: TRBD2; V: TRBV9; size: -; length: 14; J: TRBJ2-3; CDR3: CASRPPGGDDTQYF; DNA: TGTGCCAGCCGCCCCCCGGGAGGGGACGATACGCAGTATTTT
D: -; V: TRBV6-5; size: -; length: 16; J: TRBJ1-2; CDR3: CASSYTDPRQNYGYTF; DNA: TGTGCCAGCAGTTACACGGATCCGCGACAGAACTATGGCTACACCTTC
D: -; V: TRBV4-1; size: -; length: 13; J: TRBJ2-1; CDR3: CASSQERRHEQFF; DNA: TGCGCCAGCAGCCAAGAACGGCGGCATGAGCAGTTCTTC
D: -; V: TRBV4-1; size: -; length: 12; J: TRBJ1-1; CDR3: CASSPRLGEAFF; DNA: TGCGCCAGCAGCCCGAGACTGGGTGAAGCTTTCTTT
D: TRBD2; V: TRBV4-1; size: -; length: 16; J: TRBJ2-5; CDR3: CASSQLYPSGGETQYF; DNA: TGCGCCAGCAGCCAACTTTATCCTAGCGGGGGGGAGACCCAGTACTTC
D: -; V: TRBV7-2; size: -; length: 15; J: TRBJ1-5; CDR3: CASSLEAAADQPQHF; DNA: TGTGCCAGCAGCTTAGAAGCGGCAGCCGATCAGCCCCAGCATTTT
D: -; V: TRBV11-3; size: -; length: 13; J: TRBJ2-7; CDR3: CASSLSVYYEQYF; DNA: TGTGCCAGCAGCTTATCAGTGTACTACGAGCAGTACTTC
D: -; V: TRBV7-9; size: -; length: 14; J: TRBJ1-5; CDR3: CASSLTGSNQPQHF; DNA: TGTGCCAGCAGTTTGACAGGTAGCAATCAGCCCCAGCATTTT
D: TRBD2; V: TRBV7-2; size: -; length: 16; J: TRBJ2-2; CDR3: CASSLAGGTNTGELFF; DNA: TGTGCCAGCAGCCTAGCGGGGGGGACGAACACCGGGGAGCTGTTTTTT
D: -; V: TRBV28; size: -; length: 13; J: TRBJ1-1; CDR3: CASTAINRERAFF; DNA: TGTGCCAGCACTGCAATAAACAGGGAACGAGCTTTCTTT
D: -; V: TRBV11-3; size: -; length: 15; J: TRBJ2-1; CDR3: CASSSGAGMYNEQFF; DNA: TGTGCCAGCAGCTCGGGAGCGGGCATGTACAATGAGCAGTTCTTC
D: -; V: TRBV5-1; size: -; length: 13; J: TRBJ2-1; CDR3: CASRRRQDNEQFF; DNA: TGCGCCAGCAGGCGTAGACAGGACAATGAGCAGTTCTTC
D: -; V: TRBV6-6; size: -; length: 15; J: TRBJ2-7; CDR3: CASIGAAESSYEQYF; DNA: TGTGCCAGCATTGGGGCAGCCGAGAGCTCCTACGAGCAGTACTTC
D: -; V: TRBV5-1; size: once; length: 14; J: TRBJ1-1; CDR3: CASSLEGQNTEAFF; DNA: TGCGCCAGCAGCCTGGAGGGGCAGAACACTGAAGCTTTCTTT
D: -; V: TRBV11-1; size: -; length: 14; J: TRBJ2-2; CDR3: CASEPTGVTGELFF; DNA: TGTGCCAGCGAACCCACGGGGGTCACCGGGGAGCTGTTTTTT
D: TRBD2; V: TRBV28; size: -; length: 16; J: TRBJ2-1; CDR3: CASSTVAGGNYNEQFF; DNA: TGTGCCAGCAGCACCGTAGCGGGGGGGAACTACAATGAGCAGTTCTTC
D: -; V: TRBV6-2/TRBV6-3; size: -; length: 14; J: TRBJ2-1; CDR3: CASSYGGAGNEQFF; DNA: TGTGCCAGCAGTTATGGGGGGGCAGGGAATGAGCAGTTCTTC
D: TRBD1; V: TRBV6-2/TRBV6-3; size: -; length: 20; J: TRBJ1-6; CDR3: CASSYATGQPILRHNSPLHF; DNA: TGTGCCAGCAGTTACGCAACGGGACAGCCCATACTAAGACATAATTCACCCCTCCACTTT
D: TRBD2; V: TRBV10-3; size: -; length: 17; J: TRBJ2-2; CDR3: CAISSLAGVQNTGELFF; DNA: TGTGCCATCAGTTCACTAGCGGGGGTTCAGAACACCGGGGAGCTGTTTTTT
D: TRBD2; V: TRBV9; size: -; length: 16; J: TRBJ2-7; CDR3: CASSGGALAGSYEQYF; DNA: TGTGCCAGCAGCGGGGGGGCACTAGCGGGGAGCTACGAGCAGTACTTC
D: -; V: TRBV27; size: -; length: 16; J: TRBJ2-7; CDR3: CARRPRTGLQSYEQYF; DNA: TGTGCCAGAAGACCTCGTACGGGTTTGCAATCCTACGAGCAGTACTTC
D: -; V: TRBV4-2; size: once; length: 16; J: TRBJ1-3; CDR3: CASSQGQILSGNTIYF; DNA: TGTGCCAGCAGCCAAGGACAGATACTCTCTGGAAACACCATATATTTT
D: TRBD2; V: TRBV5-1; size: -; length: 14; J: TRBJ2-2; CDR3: CASSYVAGAGELFF; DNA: TGCGCCAGCAGCTACGTAGCGGGAGCCGGGGAGCTGTTTTTT
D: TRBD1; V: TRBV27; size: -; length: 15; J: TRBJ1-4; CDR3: CASSLGTGGNEKLFF; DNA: TGTGCCAGCAGTTTAGGGACAGGGGGTAATGAAAAACTGTTTTTT
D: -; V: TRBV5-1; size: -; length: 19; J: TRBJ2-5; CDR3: CASSLGDWALPTTQETQYF; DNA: TGCGCCAGCAGCTTGGGGGACTGGGCCCTACCTACGACCCAAGAGACCCAGTACTTC
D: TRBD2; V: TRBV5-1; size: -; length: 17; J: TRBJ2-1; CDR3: CASSFGDRSGNYNEQFF; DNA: TGCGCCAGCAGCTTCGGGGATAGGAGCGGGAACTACAATGAGCAGTTCTTC
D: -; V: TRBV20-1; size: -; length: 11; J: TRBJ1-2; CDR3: CSATLGGGYTF; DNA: TGCAGTGCTACCCTGGGGGGGGGCTACACCTTC
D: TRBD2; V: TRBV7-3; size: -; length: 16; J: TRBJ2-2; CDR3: CASSLSPSGATGELFF; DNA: TGTGCCAGCAGCTTAAGTCCTAGCGGGGCCACCGGGGAGCTGTTTTTT
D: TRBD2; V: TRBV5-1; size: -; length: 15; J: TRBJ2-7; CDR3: CASSFTGTISYEQYF; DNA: TGCGCCAGCAGCTTTACCGGGACTATATCCTACGAGCAGTACTTC
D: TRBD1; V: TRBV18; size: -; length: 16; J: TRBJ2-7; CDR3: CASSHVGGQGNYEQYF; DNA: TGTGCCAGCTCACACGTCGGGGGACAGGGGAACTACGAGCAGTACTTC
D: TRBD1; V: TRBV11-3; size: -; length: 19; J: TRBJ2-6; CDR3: CASSTGPDRGGDGANVLTF; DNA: TGTGCCAGCAGCACCGGACCGGACAGGGGGGGGGACGGGGCCAACGTCCTGACTTTC
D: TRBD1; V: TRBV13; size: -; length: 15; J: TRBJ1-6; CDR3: CASSTGDRGNSPLHF; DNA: TGTGCCAGCAGCACCGGGGACAGGGGGAATTCACCCCTCCACTTT
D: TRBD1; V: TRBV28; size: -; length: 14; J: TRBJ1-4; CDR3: CASRTGTGVEKLFF; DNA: TGTGCCAGCAGAACCGGGACAGGGGTGGAAAAACTGTTTTTT
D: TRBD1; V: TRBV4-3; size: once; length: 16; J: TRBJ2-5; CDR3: CASSQDRTTGRETQYF; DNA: TGCGCCAGCAGCCAAGATCGGACGACAGGGAGAGAGACCCAGTACTTC